This T cell receptor (beta chain) was captured by sequencing in a study of a mutant IDH1 vaccine in newly diagnosed glioma. Study-wide results and caveats: Pseudoprogression looked unconnected to shifts in top peripheral T cell clonotypes. Patients mounted vaccine-induced immune responses in about 93% of cases.

Here immunoSEQ multiplex PCR was the method, and the copy in TCRdb shows in-frame clones only, minus some. The data hold fewer than 70,000 clones, with approximately 90% observed a single time. Time point described: week 5, during vaccination. The investigators gave 300 ug of mutant IDH1 20-mer peptide in each vaccine dose, together with topical imiquimod. Trimming took 3 bases from V and 3 from J; bases not matched to a gene: 6. CDR1 is SGHTA, CDR2 FQGNSA, per germline. The CDR3 is 15 amino acids. As regards this clone: Antigen unknown.

The source material was PBMCs, sampled from a glioma patient whose treatment included an IDH1 peptide vaccine. This TCR derives from a woman aged 40 to 55 with glioma. The J gene is TRBJ2-5, the V gene TRBV7-2; 8 positions agree with TRBD1. The CDR3 loop reads CASSFYRGSKETQYF. The CDR3 nucleotides are TGTGCCAGCAGCTTTTACAGGGGGAGTAAAGAGACCCAGTACTTC.